Each of the 19 T cell receptor beta chains below was sequenced from the same sample in a study of blood T cell repertoires in COVID-19. Profiling relied on immunoSEQ multiplex PCR, and the TCRdb table lists in-frame clones only, not all of them. The sample shows roughly 35,000 clones, about 85% of them seen only once. Sequencing input: peripheral blood. All receptors derive from an older man with acute or convalescent COVID-19.

This clone was seen a handful of times. The chain links TRBV18 to TRBJ2-5, with 11 positions matching TRBD2. Germline CDR1 is KGHSH and CDR2 is LQKENI. The trim removed 3 bases at V and 3 bases at J, leaving 0 bases unmatched. The CDR3 has 14 residues. CDR3 protein: CASSPGLAEETQYF. CDR3 nucleotides: TGTGCCAGCTCACCGGGACTAGCGGAAGAGACCCAGTACTTC.

The V gene is TRBV27, the J gene TRBJ1-5; 9 bases match TRBD1. In germline, CDR1 is MNHEY, CDR2 SMNVEV (reference sequence). The CDR3 is made up of 16 amino acids. The junction had 5 bases not matched to a gene; V was cut back by 1 base and J by 4 bases. In DNA form, the CDR3 reads TGTGCCAGCAGTTTATTCCCGACAGGGGGAAATCAGCCCCAGCATTTT. Its translation is CASSLFPTGGNQPQHF.

The chain employs TRBV18 and TRBJ2-2; no clear D gene. The CDR3 extends over 14 amino acids. V was cut by 2 bases and J by 1 base, with 5 bases left in between. CDR1 and CDR2 (germline): KGHSH, LQKENI. The CDR3 region is CASSPEKNTGELFF. In DNA, the CDR3 is TGTGCCAGCTCACCAGAGAAGAACACCGGGGAGCTGTTTTTT.

The chain recombines TRBV6-5 with TRBJ1-5; 7 bases are a match to TRBD1. Losses at the gene ends were 8 bases for V and 6 bases for J; bases not matched to a gene: 13. CDR1 and CDR2 (germline): MNHEY, SVGAGI. The CDR3 is made up of 15 amino acids. DNA of the CDR3: TGTGCCAGCGTAACCGGGACAGTGGTAAGTCAGCCCCAGCATTTT. Protein: CASVTGTVVSQPQHF.

The chain has TRBV20-1 and TRBJ1-2; the D gene is possibly TRBD1 (6 bases). The CDR3 totals 11 residues. V lost 6 bases and J lost 10, with 15 bases in between. Germline-derived CDR1 and CDR2 are DFQATT and SNEGSKA (reference sequence). CDR3 bases: TGCAGTGCCTCCCACCGGGACAACTACACCTTC. It encodes CSASHRDNYTF.

A single count supports this clone. The chain is built from TRBV5-1 and TRBJ2-5, with 8 bases identical to TRBD1. Germline CDR1 SGHRS, CDR2 YFSETQ. CDR3 length equals 15 residues. J lost 5 bases, V lost 0 bases, and 6 bases had no gene match. DNA for the CDR3: TGCGCCAGCAGCTTGGGGACGGACAGGGAGGAGACCCAGTACTTC. Amino acids: CASSLGTDREETQYF.

The chain joins TRBV20-1 to TRBJ1-5; 7 nucleotides align to TRBD1. This CDR3 comprises 18 residues. The V gene end was trimmed by 3 bases and the J gene end by 4 bases; junction bases not matched to a gene: 18. Germline lookup yields CDR1 DFQATT and CDR2 SNEGSKA (reference sequence). CDR3 sequence: CSASPYFTRDSANQPQHF. The CDR3, as DNA: TGCAGTGCTAGTCCCTACTTTACCCGGGACAGCGCAAATCAGCCCCAGCATTTT.

This clone was detected once. The V and J genes are TRBV3-1 (or the pseudogene TRBV3-2) and TRBJ2-3; tentatively, D is TRBD1 (6 bases). V was shortened by 1 base and J by 3 bases, with 11 bases between the two germline ends. Germline CDR1 reads LGHDT; CDR2 reads YNNKEL (reference sequence). This CDR3 has 15 amino acids. The CDR3 nucleotides are TGTGCCAGCAGCCAAGCCCCAGGGGAAACAGATACGCAGTATTTT. Translation gives CASSQAPGETDTQYF.

The rearrangement joins TRBV11-2 to TRBJ2-3; the D is unclear. CDR3 length equals 15 residues. Germline CDR1 is SGHAT and CDR2 is FQNNGV. With 3 bases removed from V and 5 bases from J, the gap between germline ends came to 15 bases. Here the CDR3 DNA reads TGTGCCAGCAGCTTTACCAGCGCCTCGGAAGATACGCAGTATTTT. Encoded protein: CASSFTSASEDTQYF.

The chain joins TRBV10-3 to TRBJ2-2, with D maybe TRBD2 (6 bases). Germline V gene data show CDR1 as ENHRY and CDR2 as SYGVKD. With 0 bases removed from V and 6 bases from J, the gap between germline ends came to 11 bases. The length of the CDR3 is 15 residues. The CDR3 region has the DNA TGTGCCATCAGTGAGTCGTGGACTACCTCCGGGGAGCTGTTTTTT. Its translation: CAISESWTTSGELFF.

V and J are TRBV7-9 and TRBJ2-2; 7 positions agree with TRBD1. The CDR3 has 15 amino acids. V gave up 4 bases and J gave up 1 base; unmatched junction bases: 3. Per the germline V gene, CDR1 is SEHNR and CDR2 is FQNEAQ (reference sequence). The chain's CDR3 is CASSSGTVNTGELFF. The CDR3, as DNA: TGTGCCAGCAGCTCCGGGACAGTGAACACCGGGGAGCTGTTTTTT.

The rearrangement links TRBV2 to TRBJ2-6; TRBD1 matches 9 bases. Germline V gives CDR1 SNHLY, CDR2 FYNNEI. The CDR3 length is 15 residues. J gave up 4 bases and V 7 bases, and 5 bases lay outside the gene matches. This chain's CDR3 is CASKRTGEGANVLTF. As DNA, the CDR3 is TGTGCCAGCAAGAGGACAGGGGAAGGGGCCAACGTCCTGACTTTC.

The rearrangement uses TRBV7-2 and TRBJ2-7; 8 positions agree with TRBD1. The CDR3 has 15 amino acids. The junction had 5 bases not matched to a gene; V was cut back by 4 bases and J by 0 bases. CDR1 is SGHTA, CDR2 FQGNSA, per germline. The CDR3 reads CASSSGQAYSYEQYF. CDR3 nucleotide sequence: TGTGCCAGCAGCTCGGGACAGGCATACTCCTACGAGCAGTACTTC. The complete variable domain, with remaining parts taken from reference TRBV7-2 and TRBJ2-7, reads GAGVSQSPSNKVTEKGKDVELRCDPISGHTALYWYRQSLGQGLEFLIYFQGNSAPDKSGLPSDRFSAERTGGSVSTLTIQRTQQEDSAVYLCASSSGQAYSYEQYFGPGTRLTVT.

CDR3 residues: CASSRNPGAGNEQFF. In DNA form, the CDR3 reads TGCGCCAGCTCCCGAAACCCGGGAGCGGGTAATGAGCAGTTCTTC. The chain uses TRBV5-1 and TRBJ2-1; possibly TRBD2 for D (6 bases). Germline lookup yields CDR1 SGHRS and CDR2 YFSETQ. V was pared by 7 bases and J by 7 bases, with 21 bases between. This CDR3 comprises 15 residues.

This chain links TRBV5-5 with TRBJ2-1; 12 nucleotides agree with TRBD2. Per the germline V gene, CDR1 is SGHKS and CDR2 is YYEKEE (reference sequence). V lost 3 bases to trimming and J lost 5 bases; unmatched junction nucleotides: 6. There are 16 residues in the CDR3. Here the CDR3 DNA reads TGTGCCAGCAGCTCCTGGACTAGCGGGACCGACAATGAGCAGTTCTTC. This gives the protein CASSSWTSGTDNEQFF. Based on the CDR3 plus reference TRBV5-5 and TRBJ2-1, the full variable domain is DAGVTQSPTHLIKTRGQQVTLRCSPISGHKSVSWYQQVLGQGPQFIFQYYEKEERGRGNFPDRFSARQFPNYSSELNVNALLLGDSALYLCASSSWTSGTDNEQFFGPGTRLTVL.

The chain uses TRBV10-3 and TRBJ2-1, with 11 bases that match TRBD2. V lost 7 bases to trimming and J lost 7 bases; unmatched junction nucleotides: 9. CDR1 is ENHRY and CDR2 is SYGVKD in the germline V gene. The CDR3 consists of 15 residues. The CDR3 spells CAIKGVAGGGNEQFF. The CDR3, as DNA: TGTGCCATCAAGGGAGTAGCGGGAGGGGGGAATGAGCAGTTCTTC.

The V call is TRBV28, the J call TRBJ1-5, with 9 bases that match TRBD1. CDR1 MDHEN and CDR2 SYDVKM come from the germline V gene. This CDR3 has 16 residues. With V trimmed by 2 bases and J by 3 bases, 5 bases remained unmatched. DNA of the CDR3: TGTGCCAGCAGTTTAGGGACAGGGAACCCCAATCAGCCCCAGCATTTT. Encoded protein: CASSLGTGNPNQPQHF.

The chain employs TRBV5-1 and TRBJ1-1; 9 bases fit TRBD1. The CDR3 has 14 amino acids. Germline V lookup: CDR1 SGHRS, CDR2 YFSETQ. The V and J ends lost 4 bases and 4 bases, in that order; junction bases with no gene match: 5. The CDR3 here is CASSPQGATTEAFF. CDR3 coding DNA: TGCGCCAGCAGCCCACAGGGGGCGACCACTGAAGCTTTCTTT.

This chain links TRBV9 with TRBJ2-3, with 10 bases identical to TRBD2. This CDR3 spans 16 amino acids. With V trimmed by 3 bases and J by 3 bases, 7 bases remained unmatched. Germline-derived CDR1 and CDR2 are SGDLS and YYNGEE. CDR3: CASSGPSSGSTDTQYF. In nucleotides, the CDR3 is TGTGCCAGCAGCGGACCTTCTAGCGGGAGTACAGATACGCAGTATTTT.